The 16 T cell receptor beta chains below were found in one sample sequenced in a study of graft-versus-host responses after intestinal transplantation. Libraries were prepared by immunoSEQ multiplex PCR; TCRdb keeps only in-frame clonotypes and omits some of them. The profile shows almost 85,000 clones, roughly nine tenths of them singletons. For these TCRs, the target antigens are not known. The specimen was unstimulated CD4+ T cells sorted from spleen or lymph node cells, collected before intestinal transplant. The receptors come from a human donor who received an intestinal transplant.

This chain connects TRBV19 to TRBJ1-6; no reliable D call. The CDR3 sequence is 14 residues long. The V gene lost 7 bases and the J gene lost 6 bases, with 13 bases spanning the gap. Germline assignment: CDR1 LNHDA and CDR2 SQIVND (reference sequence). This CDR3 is CASTHGPVNSPLHF. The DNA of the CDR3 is TGTGCCAGTACTCATGGTCCAGTTAATTCACCCCTCCACTTT.

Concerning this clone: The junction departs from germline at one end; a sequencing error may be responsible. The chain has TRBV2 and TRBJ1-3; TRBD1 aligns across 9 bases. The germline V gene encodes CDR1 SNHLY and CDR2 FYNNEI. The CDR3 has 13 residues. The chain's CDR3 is CASRRDRESFCHF. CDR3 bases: TGTGCCAGCCGTCGGGACAGGGAAAGCTTCTGCCATTTT.

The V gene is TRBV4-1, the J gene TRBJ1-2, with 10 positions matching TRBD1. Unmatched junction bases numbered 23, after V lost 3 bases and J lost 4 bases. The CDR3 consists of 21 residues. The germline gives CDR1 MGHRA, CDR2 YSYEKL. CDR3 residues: CASSQSEDSGQGFIRGYGYTF. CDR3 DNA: TGCGCCAGCAGCCAGTCCGAGGATTCGGGACAGGGGTTTATTAGGGGCTATGGCTACACCTTC.

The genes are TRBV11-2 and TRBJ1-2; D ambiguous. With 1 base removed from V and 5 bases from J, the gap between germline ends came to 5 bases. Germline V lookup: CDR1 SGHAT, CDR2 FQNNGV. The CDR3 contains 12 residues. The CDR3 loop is CASSLAAYGYTF. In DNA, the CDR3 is TGTGCCAGCAGCTTAGCTGCGTATGGCTACACCTTC. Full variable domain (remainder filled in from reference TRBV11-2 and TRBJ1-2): EAGVAQSPRYKIIEKRQSVAFWCNPISGHATLYWYQQILGQGPKLLIQFQNNGVVDDSQLPKDRFSAERLKGVDSTLKIQPAKLEDSAVYLCASSLAAYGYTFGSGTRLTVV.

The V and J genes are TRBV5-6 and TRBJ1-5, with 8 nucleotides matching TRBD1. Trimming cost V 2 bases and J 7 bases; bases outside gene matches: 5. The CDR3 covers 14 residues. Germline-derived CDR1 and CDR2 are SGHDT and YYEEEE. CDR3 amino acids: CASSLRTGNQPQHF. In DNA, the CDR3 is TGTGCCAGCAGCTTACGGACAGGGAACCAGCCCCAGCATTTT.

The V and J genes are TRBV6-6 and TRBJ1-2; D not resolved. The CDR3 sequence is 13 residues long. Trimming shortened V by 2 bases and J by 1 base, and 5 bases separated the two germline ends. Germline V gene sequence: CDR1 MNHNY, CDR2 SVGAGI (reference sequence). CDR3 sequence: CASSYQDNYGYTF. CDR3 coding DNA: TGTGCCAGCAGTTACCAGGATAACTATGGCTACACCTTC.

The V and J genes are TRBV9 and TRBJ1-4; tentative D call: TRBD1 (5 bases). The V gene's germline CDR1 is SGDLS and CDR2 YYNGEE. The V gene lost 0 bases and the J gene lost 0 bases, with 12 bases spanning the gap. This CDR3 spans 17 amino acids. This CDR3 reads CASSVAPGTATNEKLFF. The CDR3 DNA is TGTGCCAGCAGCGTAGCTCCCGGGACTGCAACTAATGAAAAACTGTTTTTT.

CDR3 sequence: CAASSAHRGSGSIPHEQFF. CDR3 nucleotides: TGTGCCGCCAGTAGCGCTCATAGGGGTAGCGGGTCCATCCCCCATGAGCAGTTCTTC. The chain uses TRBV19 and TRBJ2-1; 7 bases map to TRBD2. The CDR3 consists of 19 residues. Germline trimming cut 11 bases from V and 8 bases from J; bases unmatched to any gene: 30. The germline gives CDR1 LNHDA, CDR2 SQIVND (reference sequence). The whole variable domain, remainder taken from reference TRBV19 and TRBJ2-1, is DGGITQSPKYLFRKEGQNVTLSCEQNLNHDAMYWYRQDPGQGLRLIYYSQIVNDFQKGDIAEGYSVSREKKESFPLTVTSAQKNPTAFYLCAASSAHRGSGSIPHEQFFGPGTRLTVL.

CDR3 sequence reads: CASSPTQIDRGNGYTF. The CDR3 nucleotides are TGTGCCAGCTCACCAACCCAGATTGACAGGGGGAACGGCTACACCTTC. The chain is built from TRBV18 and TRBJ1-2; 9 nucleotides align to TRBD1. This CDR3 is 16 amino acids long. V shed 2 bases, J shed 8 bases, and the junction held 12 bases outside the gene matches. The V gene's germline CDR1 is KGHSH and CDR2 LQKENI.

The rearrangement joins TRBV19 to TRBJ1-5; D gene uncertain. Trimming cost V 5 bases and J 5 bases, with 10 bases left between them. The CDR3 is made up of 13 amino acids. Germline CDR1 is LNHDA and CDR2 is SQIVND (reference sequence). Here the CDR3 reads CASSPPGDQPQHF. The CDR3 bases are TGTGCCAGTAGTCCCCCCGGGGATCAGCCCCAGCATTTT.

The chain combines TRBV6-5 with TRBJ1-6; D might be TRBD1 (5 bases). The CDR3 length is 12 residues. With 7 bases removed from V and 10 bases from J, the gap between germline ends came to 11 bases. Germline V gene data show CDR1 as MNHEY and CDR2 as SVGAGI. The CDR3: CASTRVDSPLHF. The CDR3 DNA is TGTGCCAGCACCAGGGTTGACTCACCCCTCCACTTT.

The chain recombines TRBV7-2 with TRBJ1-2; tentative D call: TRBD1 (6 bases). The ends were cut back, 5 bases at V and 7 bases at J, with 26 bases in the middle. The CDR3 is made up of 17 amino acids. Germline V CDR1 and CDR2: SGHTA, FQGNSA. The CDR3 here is CASSRFRGAVGTSGYTF. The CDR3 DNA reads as TGTGCCAGCAGCCGATTTCGGGGGGCAGTGGGTACTAGTGGCTACACCTTC. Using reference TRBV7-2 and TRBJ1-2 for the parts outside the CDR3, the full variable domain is GAGVSQSPSNKVTEKGKDVELRCDPISGHTALYWYRQSLGQGLEFLIYFQGNSAPDKSGLPSDRFSAERTGGSVSTLTIQRTQQEDSAVYLCASSRFRGAVGTSGYTFGSGTRLTVV.

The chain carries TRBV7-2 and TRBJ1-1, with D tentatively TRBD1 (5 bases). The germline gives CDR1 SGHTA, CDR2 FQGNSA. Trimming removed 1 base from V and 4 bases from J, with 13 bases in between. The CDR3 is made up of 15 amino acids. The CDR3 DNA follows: TGTGCCAGCAGCTTAGTTGGGGGGGGAATCACTGAAGCTTTCTTT. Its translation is CASSLVGGGITEAFF.

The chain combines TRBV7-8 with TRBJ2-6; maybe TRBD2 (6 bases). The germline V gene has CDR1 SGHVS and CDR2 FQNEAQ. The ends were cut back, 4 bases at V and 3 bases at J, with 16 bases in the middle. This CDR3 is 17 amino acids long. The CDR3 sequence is CASSSFGGIGGANVLTF. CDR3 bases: TGTGCCAGCAGCTCCTTTGGCGGGATAGGTGGGGCCAACGTCCTGACTTTC. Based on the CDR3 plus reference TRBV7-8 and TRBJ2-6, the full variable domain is GAGVSQSPRYKVAKRGQDVALRCDPISGHVSLFWYQQALGQGPEFLTYFQNEAQLDKSGLPSDRFFAERPEGSVSTLKIQRTQQEDSAVYLCASSSFGGIGGANVLTFGAGSRLTVL.

The CDR3 loop reads CASRVVGNTEAFF. DNA of the CDR3: TGTGCCAGCAGAGTAGTCGGGAACACTGAAGCTTTCTTT. This chain joins TRBV7-8 and TRBJ1-1; D unclear. CDR1 is SGHVS, CDR2 FQNEAQ, per germline. The V gene lost 6 bases and the J gene lost 1 base, with 9 bases spanning the gap. CDR3 size: 13 residues.

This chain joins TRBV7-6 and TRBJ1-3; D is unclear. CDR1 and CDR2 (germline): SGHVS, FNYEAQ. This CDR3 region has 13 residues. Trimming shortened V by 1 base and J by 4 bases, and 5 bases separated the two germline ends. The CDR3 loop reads CASSLVEGNTIYF. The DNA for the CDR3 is TGTGCCAGCAGCTTAGTGGAGGGAAACACCATATATTTT.